Presented here are 7 T cell receptor beta chains from one specimen sequenced in a study of blood T cell repertoires in COVID-19. The data were produced by immunoSEQ multiplex PCR, yet TCRdb's version contains in-frame clones alone and is incomplete. Of about 340,000 clones in the sample, around nine tenths are singletons; the top ten hold 7.3%. Material: peripheral blood. These receptors came from a woman aged 70-85 years with COVID-19, enrolled during active disease.

This clone occurred once. This chain links TRBV29-1 with TRBJ1-1; D is undetermined. CDR1 and CDR2 from the germline V gene are SQVTM and ANQGSEA. CDR3 length: 13 residues. V lost 7 bases to trimming and J lost 1 base, with 13 bases between them. CDR3 amino acids: CSGLLTKNTEAFF. The CDR3 DNA follows: TGCAGCGGACTATTAACCAAGAACACTGAAGCTTTCTTT.

The chain combines TRBV18 with TRBJ1-6; 11 nucleotides align to TRBD1. Germline loops: CDR1 KGHSH, CDR2 LQKENI. J lost 7 bases, V lost 3 bases, and 5 bases had no gene match. The CDR3 totals 16 residues. The CDR3 reads CASSPRDRGTNSPLHF. The CDR3 coding sequence is TGTGCCAGCTCACCCCGGGACAGGGGGACGAATTCACCCCTCCACTTT. Full variable domain (rest looked up from reference TRBV18 and TRBJ1-6): NAGVMQNPRHLVRRRGQEARLRCSPMKGHSHVYWYRQLPEEGLKFMVYLQKENIIDESGMPKERFSAEFPKEGPSILRIQQVVRGDSAAYFCASSPRDRGTNSPLHFGNGTRLTVT.

The rearrangement joins TRBV2 to TRBJ1-1, with D possibly TRBD1 on 6 matching bases. Germline-derived CDR1 and CDR2 are SNHLY and FYNNEI. The V gene lost 6 bases and the J gene lost 5 bases, with 19 bases spanning the gap. There are 15 residues in the CDR3. CDR3 nucleotides: TGTGCCAGCAGAGCAGGGGAGGTCGGGAGGACTGAAGCTTTCTTT. Translation: CASRAGEVGRTEAFF.

V gene TRBV27 combines with J gene TRBJ1-2; 7 positions agree with TRBD1. The CDR3 has 16 residues. CDR1 MNHEY and CDR2 SMNVEV come from the germline V gene (reference sequence). Trimming at V came to 4 bases and at J to 3 bases, leaving 11 bases not matched to a gene. For the CDR3, the DNA is TGTGCCAGCAGTTCGGGAGGGGACAGCCTATACTATGGCTACACCTTC. It is translated as CASSSGGDSLYYGYTF.

This chain joins TRBV4-1 and TRBJ1-2, with TRBD1 matching over 10 bases. The trim removed 3 bases at V and 8 bases at J, leaving 6 bases unmatched. Germline CDR1 and CDR2: MGHRA and YSYEKL. The length of the CDR3 is 14 residues. In DNA form, the CDR3 reads TGCGCCAGCAGCCAGGACAGGGGGGAAATGGGCTACACCTTC. This gives the protein CASSQDRGEMGYTF.

J is TRBJ1-5 and V is TRBV7-2; TRBD1 matches 7 bases. Germline lookup yields CDR1 SGHTA and CDR2 FQGNSA. This CDR3 comprises 16 residues. The ends lost 2 bases at V and 3 bases at J; junction bases unmatched: 7. The CDR3 DNA reads as TGTGCCAGCAGCTTAATGGGACAGAGCTACAATCAGCCCCAGCATTTT. Its protein is CASSLMGQSYNQPQHF. Using reference TRBV7-2 and TRBJ1-5 for the parts outside the CDR3, the full variable domain is GAGVSQSPSNKVTEKGKDVELRCDPISGHTALYWYRQSLGQGLEFLIYFQGNSAPDKSGLPSDRFSAERTGGSVSTLTIQRTQQEDSAVYLCASSLMGQSYNQPQHFGDGTRLSIL.

The rearrangement joins TRBV3-1 (or the pseudogene TRBV3-2) to TRBJ2-1; 12 nucleotides line up with TRBD2. Germline CDR1 LGHDT, CDR2 YNNKEL (reference sequence). The CDR3 has 18 amino acids. Trimming cost V 1 base and J 2 bases; bases outside gene matches: 6. The CDR3 nucleotides are TGTGCCAGCAGCCAAGGGCCAACTAGCGGGGGGACCTACAATGAGCAGTTCTTC. This codes for CASSQGPTSGGTYNEQFF.